Below are 30 T cell receptor beta chains sequenced from a single sample in a study of cytotoxic CD8 clonotypes in ibrutinib-treated CLL. Data came from immunoSEQ multiplex PCR; TCRdb stores just in-frame clones and leaves some out. The sample holds under 300,000 clones, 60% to 80% seen once. The sequences come from PBMCs, collected at disease progression, from a patient treated with ibrutinib. The receptors were gathered from a human donor with chronic lymphocytic leukemia.

The gene calls are TRBV4-3 and TRBJ1-3; no reliable D call. Germline V gene lookup returns CDR1 LGHNA and CDR2 YSLEER. The germline V and J ends were trimmed by 1 base and 7 bases, with 11 bases remaining between them. The CDR3 is 14 amino acids. DNA for the CDR3: TGCGCCAGCAGCCAAGCGGCTGGAAGGAACACCATATATTTT. Translating gives CASSQAAGRNTIYF.

This chain connects TRBV18 to TRBJ2-3; D remains unclear. Trimming took off 0 bases at V and 2 bases at J, with 12 bases between the two ends. The CDR3 is made up of 16 amino acids. Germline CDR1 KGHSH, CDR2 LQKENI. CDR3 in DNA: TGTGCCAGCTCACCACCGGCACTCCGGACCACAGATACGCAGTATTTT. It encodes CASSPPALRTTDTQYF. The whole variable domain, remainder taken from reference TRBV18 and TRBJ2-3, is NAGVMQNPRHLVRRRGQEARLRCSPMKGHSHVYWYRQLPEEGLKFMVYLQKENIIDESGMPKERFSAEFPKEGPSILRIQQVVRGDSAAYFCASSPPALRTTDTQYFGPGTRLTVL.

V usage is TRBV7-9 and J usage is TRBJ2-6; weak D call: TRBD1 (5 bases). Trimming removed 5 bases from V and 0 bases from J, with 14 bases in between. This CDR3 is built from 17 residues. In germline, CDR1 is SEHNR, CDR2 FQNEAQ (reference sequence). For the CDR3, the DNA is TGTGCCAGCAGCCTACGAACGGACAACTCTGGGGCCAACGTCCTGACTTTC. This translates into CASSLRTDNSGANVLTF. The full variable domain, rest sourced from reference TRBV7-9 and TRBJ2-6, is DTGVSQNPRHKITKRGQNVTFRCDPISEHNRLYWYRQTLGQGPEFLTYFQNEAQLEKSRLLSDRFSAERPKGSFSTLEIQRTEQGDSAMYLCASSLRTDNSGANVLTFGAGSRLTVL.

The chain uses TRBV18 and TRBJ2-7; 10 positions match TRBD1. CDR1 and CDR2 (germline): KGHSH, LQKENI. With V trimmed by 2 bases and J by 9 bases, 4 bases remained unmatched. The CDR3 runs to 13 residues. The DNA of the CDR3 is TGTGCCAGCTCACCATCAGGACAGGGGGGGCAGTACTTC. This codes for CASSPSGQGGQYF.

The chain carries TRBV19 and TRBJ2-1; D uncertain. Germline V lookup: CDR1 LNHDA, CDR2 SQIVND (reference sequence). Trimming took off 5 bases at V and 5 bases at J, with 13 bases between the two ends. The CDR3 consists of 14 residues. DNA of the CDR3: TGTGCCAGTAGTGATCAGCCTGAGAACAATGAGCAGTTCTTC. Translation gives CASSDQPENNEQFF.

The sample holds a few counts of this clone. This rearrangement joins TRBV27 to TRBJ1-1, with D possibly matching TRBD1 (6 bases). Germline CDR1 and CDR2: MNHEY and SMNVEV (reference sequence). The CDR3 consists of 14 residues. The germline V and J ends were trimmed by 4 bases and 4 bases, with 13 bases remaining between them. The CDR3 nucleotides are TGTGCCAGCAGTTCCAGGGGCGGAGGCACTGAAGCTTTCTTT. Translated: CASSSRGGGTEAFF.

V is TRBV28 and J is TRBJ2-3; D uncertain. V dropped 5 bases and J dropped 4 bases, with 13 bases sitting between them. Germline CDR1 reads MDHEN; CDR2 reads SYDVKM. This CDR3 has 14 residues. The DNA of the CDR3 is TGTGCCAGCAGTCCCTCCTCTATCGCAGATACGCAGTATTTT. Its translation is CASSPSSIADTQYF.

The chain is built from TRBV29-1 and TRBJ1-1; possible D gene TRBD1, 5 bases. Deletions cut 3 bases from V and 1 base from J, with 12 bases between. The CDR3 is made up of 14 amino acids. Germline V gives CDR1 SQVTM, CDR2 ANQGSEA. The CDR3 sequence: CSVDKGYENTEAFF. The CDR3 DNA reads TGCAGCGTTGATAAGGGGTACGAGAACACTGAAGCTTTCTTT.

This rearrangement joins TRBV2 to TRBJ1-5, with 10 positions matching TRBD1. Germline values: CDR1 SNHLY, CDR2 FYNNEI. The V segment lost 6 bases and the J segment 6 bases; nucleotides outside the gene matches: 2. The length of the CDR3 is 13 residues. The CDR3 here is CASRGQGSQPQHF. The CDR3 DNA reads as TGTGCCAGCAGGGGACAGGGGAGTCAGCCCCAGCATTTT. Full variable domain (outside the CDR3, taken from reference TRBV2 and TRBJ1-5): EPEVTQTPSHQVTQMGQEVILRCVPISNHLYFYWYRQILGQKVEFLVSFYNNEISEKSEIFDDQFSVERPDGSNFTLKIRSTKLEDSAMYFCASRGQGSQPQHFGDGTRLSIL.

Only one count was recorded for this clone. The chain is built from TRBV7-3 and TRBJ1-4; 10 bases align to TRBD1. Per the germline V gene, CDR1 is SGHTA and CDR2 is FQGTGA. J gave up 7 bases and V 2 bases, and 19 bases lay outside the gene matches. The CDR3 loop spans 20 amino acids. The DNA of the CDR3 is TGTGCCAGCAGCTTACACCCTAGTGTCCCGGGACAGGGGTTGTTTGAAAAACTGTTTTTT. This gives the protein CASSLHPSVPGQGLFEKLFF.

This clone turned up a few times. This CDR3 is also generated by other DNA sequences in the sample. The V and J genes are TRBV29-1 and TRBJ2-7; no firm D call. The CDR3 spans 12 residues. The germline CDR1 and CDR2 sequences are SQVTM and ANQGSEA. Deletions cut 6 bases from V and 0 bases from J, with 9 bases between. Here the CDR3 reads CSVAGSSYEQYF. For the CDR3, the DNA is TGCAGCGTGGCAGGTAGCTCCTACGAGCAGTACTTC.

The chain joins TRBV25-1 to TRBJ2-1, with 8 bases fitting TRBD2. CDR3 length: 13 amino acids. Unmatched junction bases numbered 9, after V lost 10 bases and J lost 7 bases. From germline, CDR1 is MGHDK and CDR2 SYGVNS. CDR3 loop: CAIFSGEANEQFF. The CDR3 region has the DNA TGTGCCATCTTTAGCGGGGAGGCTAATGAGCAGTTCTTC.

This rearrangement joins TRBV5-8 to TRBJ1-6; tentative D call: TRBD1 (6 bases). The CDR3 has 14 residues. From germline, CDR1 is SGHTS and CDR2 YDEGEE. Trimming removed 0 bases at V and 9 bases at J, with 10 bases between. The CDR3 protein is CASSLAGVGSPLHF. Here the CDR3 DNA reads TGTGCCAGCAGCTTGGCAGGGGTCGGTTCACCCCTCCACTTT.

The V and J genes are TRBV30 and TRBJ1-1; D not resolved. The V gene lost 2 bases and the J gene lost 0 bases, with 13 bases spanning the gap. Germline CDR1 reads GTSNPN; CDR2 reads SVGIG (reference sequence). The CDR3 totals 15 residues. Here the CDR3 reads CAWSPLEGMNTEAFF. CDR3 DNA: TGTGCCTGGAGTCCGCTCGAGGGCATGAACACTGAAGCTTTCTTT. Complete variable domain (other parts from reference TRBV30 and TRBJ1-1): SQTIHQWPATLVQPVGSPLSLECTVEGTSNPNLYWYRQAAGRGLQLLFYSVGIGQISSEVPQNLSASRPQDRQFILSSKKLLLSDSGFYLCAWSPLEGMNTEAFFGQGTRLTVV.

The chain carries TRBV4-1 and TRBJ2-7; D not certain. Germline-derived CDR1 and CDR2 are MGHRA and YSYEKL. The CDR3 runs 13 residues. V was cut by 3 bases and J by 5 bases, with 11 bases left in between. The CDR3 region has the DNA TGCGCCAGCAGCCAGGCAAATCTTAACGAGCAGTACTTC. It is translated as CASSQANLNEQYF.

The chain uses TRBV15 and TRBJ1-3; D possibly corresponds to TRBD1 (5 bases). Germline values: CDR1 LNHNV, CDR2 YYDKDF (reference sequence). This CDR3 has 17 residues. V was clipped by 1 base and J by 5 bases, with 18 bases between them. The CDR3 region is CATSRVKVETGRNTIYF. CDR3 sequence (DNA): TGTGCCACCAGCAGAGTTAAAGTGGAAACAGGCCGAAACACCATATATTTT.

The chain links TRBV2 to TRBJ2-3; tentatively, D is TRBD1 or TRBD2 (5 bases each). Trimming took off 9 bases at V and 2 bases at J, with 12 bases between the two ends. Germline CDR1 reads SNHLY; CDR2 reads FYNNEI. The CDR3 totals 13 residues. Here the CDR3 reads CASSGRTTDTQYF. CDR3 in DNA: TGTGCCAGTTCGGGACGCACCACAGATACGCAGTATTTT.

This rearrangement joins TRBV5-4 to TRBJ2-1; 8 nucleotides agree with TRBD1. The V and J ends lost 4 bases and 7 bases, in that order; junction bases with no gene match: 10. CDR1 and CDR2 (germline): SGHNT, YYREEE (reference sequence). CDR3 length: 15 residues. The CDR3 sequence: CASSTRQGTRNEQFF. CDR3 coding DNA: TGTGCCAGCAGCACACGACAGGGGACAAGGAATGAGCAGTTCTTC.

The J gene is TRBJ2-2, the V gene TRBV9; 7 nucleotides align to TRBD1. Germline CDR1 and CDR2: SGDLS and YYNGEE. The CDR3 sequence is 18 residues long. V was pared by 3 bases and J by 1 base, with 12 bases of the junction left unmatched. The CDR3 region is CASSEGVRRQGNTGELFF. In DNA, the CDR3 is TGTGCCAGCAGCGAGGGGGTACGGAGACAGGGGAACACCGGGGAGCTGTTTTTT.

This clone was seen a handful of times. V and J are TRBV2 and TRBJ1-5; possible D gene TRBD1, 5 bases. V lost 8 bases, J lost 3 bases, and 14 bases lay in between. Per germline, CDR1 SNHLY and CDR2 FYNNEI. The CDR3 has 14 residues. The CDR3 reads CASSRGILNQPQHF. CDR3 in DNA: TGTGCCAGCTCCCGGGGGATACTCAATCAGCCCCAGCATTTT.

The CDR3 loop reads CASSYSGQGGADGYTF. The CDR3 bases are TGTGCCAGCAGTTACTCTGGACAAGGGGGAGCGGATGGCTACACCTTC. The rearrangement links TRBV6-6 to TRBJ1-2; D possibly corresponds to TRBD1 (6 bases). This CDR3 has 16 residues. The germline gives CDR1 MNHNY, CDR2 SVGAGI (reference sequence). V was shortened by 0 bases and J by 6 bases, with 17 bases between the two germline ends.

The chain recombines TRBV28 with TRBJ2-2, with TRBD2 matching over 7 bases. Germline-derived CDR1 and CDR2 are MDHEN and SYDVKM. This CDR3 region has 15 residues. V trimming: 1 base; J trimming: 6 bases; junction bases outside the gene matches: 5. The CDR3 sequence is CASSLYGRNAGELFF. As DNA, the CDR3 is TGTGCCAGCAGTTTATACGGGAGGAATGCCGGGGAGCTGTTTTTT.

The table lists this clone with a count of one. The same CDR3 is also encoded by other DNA sequences in this sample. The J gene is TRBJ2-1, the V gene TRBV9, with TRBD2 identical over 11 bases. CDR3 length: 17 residues. CDR1 is SGDLS, CDR2 YYNGEE, per germline. The V segment lost 4 bases and the J segment 4 bases; nucleotides outside the gene matches: 10. CDR3 sequence (DNA): TGTGCCAGCAGCCCGCTTGCTGGGACTAGCGGATACAATGAGCAGTTCTTC. Its protein is CASSPLAGTSGYNEQFF.

The count of this clone is one. The chain employs TRBV18 and TRBJ1-2; TRBD1 matches 7 bases. The CDR3 totals 16 residues. Germline V lookup: CDR1 KGHSH, CDR2 LQKENI. J gave up 7 bases and V 1 base, and 12 bases lay outside the gene matches. As DNA, the CDR3 is TGTGCCAGCTCACCACTCTCGGAAGCAGGGGGAGGTGGCTACACCTTC. This gives the protein CASSPLSEAGGGGYTF.

This chain connects TRBV27 to TRBJ2-7; TRBD2 matches at 13 bases. The CDR3 is made up of 16 amino acids. V was pared by 3 bases and J by 1 base, with 3 bases of the junction left unmatched. From germline, CDR1 is MNHEY and CDR2 SMNVEV (reference sequence). This chain's CDR3 is CASSFRGLAGSYEQYF. In nucleotides, the CDR3 is TGTGCCAGCAGTTTTAGGGGACTAGCGGGGTCCTACGAGCAGTACTTC.

This chain uses TRBV6-6 with TRBJ2-7; D is unresolved. The CDR3 spans 15 residues. Trimming stripped 0 bases from V and 3 bases from J, with 12 bases between. Germline V gene lookup returns CDR1 MNHNY and CDR2 SVGAGI (reference sequence). CDR3 sequence (DNA): TGTGCCAGCAGTTACTCGCCGGGCGAGATCTACGAGCAGTACTTC. As protein: CASSYSPGEIYEQYF.

The rearrangement uses TRBV25-1 and TRBJ2-2, with D tentatively TRBD2 (7 bases). Germline V gives CDR1 MGHDK, CDR2 SYGVNS. Trimming shortened V by 7 bases and J by 4 bases, and 16 bases separated the two germline ends. This CDR3 comprises 15 residues. DNA for the CDR3: TGTGCCAGCACGGCCGGGGGGCTGAGCACCGGGGAGCTGTTTTTT. This encodes CASTAGGLSTGELFF.

This chain joins TRBV6-5 and TRBJ2-7; 8 bases align to TRBD2. Looked up from germline, CDR1 is MNHEY and CDR2 is SVGAGI. This CDR3 is built from 15 residues. V shed 4 bases and J 4 bases; nucleotides not matched to a gene: 9. CDR3 protein: CASSSPTGGRYEQYF. The CDR3 region has the DNA TGTGCCAGCAGTTCTCCGACTGGCGGGAGGTACGAGCAGTACTTC.

This rearrangement joins TRBV15 to TRBJ2-1, with D uncertain. V was shortened by 3 bases and J by 6 bases, with 6 bases between the two germline ends. The CDR3 is 12 residues long. Germline CDR1 and CDR2: LNHNV and YYDKDF (reference sequence). CDR3 region: CATSREPNEQFF. The CDR3 nucleotides read TGTGCCACCAGCAGGGAGCCCAATGAGCAGTTCTTC.

DNA of the CDR3: TGCAGCGCAGGCACTGACACTGAAGCTTTCTTT. Translated, it gives CSAGTDTEAFF. The rearrangement joins TRBV29-1 to TRBJ1-1; D unclear. The CDR3 is 11 residues long. Trimming stripped 7 bases from V and 3 bases from J, with 9 bases between. The germline CDR1 and CDR2 sequences are SQVTM and ANQGSEA.